Following are 7 T cell receptor beta chains from one sample sequenced in a study of prognosis after radiotherapy for stage I lung cancer. Two-round multiplex PCR on genomic DNA was the method by which TCR beta CDR3 was amplified. First-round PCR used primers specific to each TRBV and TRBJ gene. TCRdb ran MiXCR on the multiplex PCR reads and lists one entry per CDR3 protein. The sample holds roughly 14,000 distinct CDR3 sequences, around 27% seen once. The source was PBMCs, collected before or after stereotactic body radiation therapy (not recorded which). These receptors were collected from a donor over 45 with non-small cell lung cancer.

Comments on this clonotype: This probably arose from a read error, given a far larger clone one base away. This chain connects TRBV6-4 to TRBJ2-1; D is unresolved. V shed 7 bases and J shed 0 bases, with 13 bases lying between them. Germline-derived CDR1 and CDR2 are MRHNA and SNTAGT. CDR3 length: 15 residues. The CDR3 DNA reads TGTGCCAGCAAGACTGAAGACGGCTCCTACAATGAGCAGTTCTTC. Protein: CASKTEDGSYNEQFF.

In this sample, this clonotype turned up many times. CDR3 DNA sequence: TGTGCCAGCACCACTCCAACGGGGGCCGCCGGGGAGCTGTTTTTT. Translated: CASTTPTGAAGELFF. The chain has TRBV7-2 and TRBJ2-2; the D gene could be TRBD1 or TRBD2 (6 bases each). The germline CDR1 and CDR2 sequences are SGHTA and FQGNSA. CDR3 size: 15 residues. The V gene lost 7 bases and the J gene lost 6 bases, with 18 bases spanning the gap.

Comments on this clonotype: It differs at one base from a far larger clone, so likely a read error. V and J are TRBV7-9 and TRBJ1-1, with D maybe TRBD1 (5 bases). Germline CDR1 SEHNR, CDR2 FQNEAQ (reference sequence). Trimming removed 9 bases at V and 8 bases at J, with 13 bases between. The CDR3 has 11 amino acids. CDR3 nucleotide sequence: TGTGCCAGAGCAGGGTCCGGGGAAGCTTTCTTT. Its protein is CARAGSGEAFF.

This clonotype is labeled medium-sized. The chain carries TRBV28 and TRBJ2-1; 13 nucleotides agree with TRBD2. J gave up 6 bases and V 2 bases, and 13 bases lay outside the gene matches. CDR3 length equals 19 residues. Germline CDR1 MDHEN, CDR2 SYDVKM. CDR3 sequence: CASSLKSRLAGGNRNEQFF. CDR3 DNA: TGTGCCAGCAGTTTAAAGTCCCGACTAGCGGGAGGAAATCGCAATGAGCAGTTCTTC.

Regarding this clonotype: A clone one base away is much larger, so this may be a read error. The V and J genes are TRBV7-2 and TRBJ2-1; tentative D call: TRBD2 (6 bases). V gave up 1 base and J gave up 8 bases, with 15 bases separating them. The CDR3 is 15 amino acids. Germline V CDR1 and CDR2: SGHTA, FQGNSA. This CDR3 reads CASSLGTDRRDEQFF. CDR3 coding DNA: TGTGCCAGCAGCTTAGGGACGGATAGGAGGGATGAGCAGTTCTTC.

In its sample, this clonotype was seen many times. CDR3 sequence reads: CATSRESPPRGELFF. Written as DNA, the CDR3 is TGTGCCACCAGCCGGGAGAGTCCCCCAAGGGGGGAGCTGTTTTTT. The chain joins TRBV15 to TRBJ2-2; a weak D match, TRBD2 (6 bases). Per the germline V gene, CDR1 is LNHNV and CDR2 is YYDKDF (reference sequence). V was cut by 5 bases and J by 8 bases, with 18 bases left in between. The CDR3 covers 15 residues.

This clonotype was observed at least ten times. The chain links TRBV30 to TRBJ1-2; D perhaps matches TRBD1 (6 bases). Trimming pared 0 bases from V and 6 bases from J, leaving 14 bases between. The CDR3 contains 14 residues. CDR1 and CDR2 from the germline V gene are GTSNPN and SVGIG (reference sequence). CDR3 DNA sequence: TGTGCCTGGAGTGTAACGGGGGCCGTGAATGGCTACACCTTC. Encoded protein: CAWSVTGAVNGYTF. Variable domain in full (rest from reference TRBV30 and TRBJ1-2): SQTIHQWPATLVQPVGSPLSLECTVEGTSNPNLYWYRQAAGRGLQLLFYSVGIGQISSEVPQNLSASRPQDRQFILSSKKLLLSDSGFYLCAWSVTGAVNGYTFGSGTRLTVV.